These T cell receptor beta chains were read from a single sample in a study of blood T cell repertoires in COVID-19. The data were produced by immunoSEQ multiplex PCR, yet TCRdb's version contains in-frame clones alone and is incomplete. The sample holds more than 6,500 clones, roughly 88% seen once. The specimen was peripheral blood. The receptor source for this set is a human donor in a cohort sampled during active COVID-19. The CDR3 runs from the conserved cysteine through the conserved F or W. Each record gives: CDR3 DNA, CDR3 protein, J gene, D gene, V gene. A D gene is named only where the DNA matches it firmly.

DNA: TGTGCCAGCTCACCACATCGGTCCTTGGATACGCAGTATTTT; CDR3: CASSPHRSLDTQYF; J: TRBJ2-3; D: NA; V: TRBV18
DNA: TGTGCCAGCAGTTTCGAGAGGACAGTTAACATTCAGTACTTC; CDR3: CASSFERTVNIQYF; J: TRBJ2-4; D: NA; V: TRBV28
DNA: TGTGCCAGCAGTCAACAGGGAAACTATGGCTACACCTTC; CDR3: CASSQQGNYGYTF; J: TRBJ1-2; D: NA; V: TRBV6-5
DNA: TGTGCCAGCAGTTACCGCTCCGGCGGGACCGGGTCCTACAATGAGCAGTTCTTC; CDR3: CASSYRSGGTGSYNEQFF; J: TRBJ2-1; D: NA; V: TRBV27
DNA: TGCGCCAGCAGTCAGGGACTAGCGGGAGGGCCCGAGCAGTACTTC; CDR3: CASSQGLAGGPEQYF; J: TRBJ2-7; D: TRBD2; V: TRBV10-1
DNA: TGTGCCAGCAGTTTTATCGGGGGTCGGAGCCATCAGCCCCAGCATTTT; CDR3: CASSFIGGRSHQPQHF; J: TRBJ1-5; D: NA; V: TRBV28
DNA: TGCGCCAGCAGCGAGGGCCCGGGAACAATATACGAGCAGTACTTC; CDR3: CASSEGPGTIYEQYF; J: TRBJ2-7; D: NA; V: TRBV4-1
DNA: TGCGCCAGCCGGCTAGCGGGCCAGGGGGGAGTTACGCAGTATTTT; CDR3: CASRLAGQGGVTQYF; J: TRBJ2-3; D: NA; V: TRBV5-1
DNA: TGTGCCAGCAGCTTATGGGCGTCCGAGCAGTACTTC; CDR3: CASSLWASEQYF; J: TRBJ2-7; D: NA; V: TRBV5-5
DNA: TGTGCCAGCAGCCCCCGGGACAGCACCTACGAGCAGTACTTC; CDR3: CASSPRDSTYEQYF; J: TRBJ2-7; D: TRBD1; V: TRBV7-8
DNA: TGTGCCAGCAGCTTAGATCCAGGATCACCCCTCCACTTT; CDR3: CASSLDPGSPLHF; J: TRBJ1-6; D: NA; V: TRBV11-3